This T cell receptor beta chain was sequenced in a study of post-analysis software for immune sequencing data. This clonotype was recorded a few times. Antigen unknown. The CDR3 covers 13 residues. Germline V gene sequence: CDR1 MNHNY, CDR2 SVGAGI (reference sequence). V was clipped by 2 bases and J by 2 bases, with 5 bases between them. TCR beta libraries were prepared from cDNA with unique molecular identifiers. Roughly 500,000 cDNA molecules were obtained from around 1 to 9.1 million T cells. TCRdb re-called the PCR reads with MiXCR, one entry per CDR3 protein. The sample yields hundreds of thousands of distinct CDR3 sequences, 59% seen once. Notes on the study in general: Pronounced co-clustering by F measure was evident among identically batched samples. There was significantly lower normalized Chao1 diversity in multiple sclerosis patients than in controls. The study found TRBV5-6, TRBV5-1 and TRBV20-1 among 5 or 6 TRBV segments more frequent in patients than controls.

This TCR was sampled from a girl aged 2 to 10 with multiple sclerosis. Material for sequencing was blood. The chain joins TRBV6-6 to TRBJ2-3; no definite D call. This CDR3 is CASSYRFTDTQYF. In DNA form, the CDR3 reads TGTGCCAGCAGTTACCGATTCACAGATACGCAGTATTTT.